This TCR beta chain is from a study of T-cell reconstitution after alpha-beta-depleted transplantation in children. Only a few counts were recorded for this clonotype. Unique molecular identifiers were incorporated when the TCRbeta library was constructed. TCRdb processed the PCR reads anew with MiXCR; each CDR3 protein has one entry. The profile covers 500,000 to 600,000 distinct CDR3 sequences, with approximately 29% appearing a single time and around 2.5% taken by the ten largest. This TCR derives from a human donor who donated a stem cell graft to a child with aplastic anemia. The specimen was PBMCs from the stem cell graft donor, collected from the stem cell graft.

The DNA for the CDR3 is TGTGCCATCAGTGGCCTAGCGGAGATCAATGAGCAGTTCTTC. This sequence encodes CAISGLAEINEQFF. The chain combines TRBV10-3 with TRBJ2-1; the match to TRBD2 covers 7 bases. In germline, CDR1 is ENHRY, CDR2 SYGVKD. CDR3 size: 14 residues. J gave up 6 bases and V 4 bases, and 6 bases lay outside the gene matches.